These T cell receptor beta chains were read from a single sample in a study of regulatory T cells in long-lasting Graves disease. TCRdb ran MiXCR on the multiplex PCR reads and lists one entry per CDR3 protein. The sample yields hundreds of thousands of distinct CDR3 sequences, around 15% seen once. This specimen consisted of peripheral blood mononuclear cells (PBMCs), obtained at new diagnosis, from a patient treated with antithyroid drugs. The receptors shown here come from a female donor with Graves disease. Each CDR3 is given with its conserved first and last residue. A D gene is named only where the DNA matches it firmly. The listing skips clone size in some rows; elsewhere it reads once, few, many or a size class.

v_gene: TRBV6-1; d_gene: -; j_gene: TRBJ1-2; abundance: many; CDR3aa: CASSLQRFGVGGYTF; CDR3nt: TGTGCCAGCAGTCTTCAACGGTTTGGTGTGGGTGGCTACACCTTC
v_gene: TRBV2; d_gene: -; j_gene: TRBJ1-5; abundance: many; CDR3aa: CASSGDQVNQPQHF; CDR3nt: TGTGCCAGCAGTGGGGACCAGGTGAATCAGCCCCAGCATTTT
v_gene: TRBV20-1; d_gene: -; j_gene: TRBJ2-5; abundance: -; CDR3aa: CSARGYGGQETQYF; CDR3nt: TGCAGTGCTAGAGGATACGGAGGCCAAGAGACCCAGTACTTC
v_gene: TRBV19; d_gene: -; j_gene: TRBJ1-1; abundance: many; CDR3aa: CASSIGPGNTEAFF; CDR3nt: TGTGCCAGTAGTATAGGACCAGGAAACACTGAAGCTTTCTTT
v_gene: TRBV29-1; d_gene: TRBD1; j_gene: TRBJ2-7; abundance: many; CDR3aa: CSARQGPYEQYF; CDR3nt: TGCAGCGCCCGACAGGGACCCTACGAGCAGTACTTC
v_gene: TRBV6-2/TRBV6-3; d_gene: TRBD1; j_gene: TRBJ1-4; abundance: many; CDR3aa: CASSSGQATTNEKLFF; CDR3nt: TGTGCCAGCAGTTCGGGACAGGCGACAACTAATGAAAAACTGTTTTTT
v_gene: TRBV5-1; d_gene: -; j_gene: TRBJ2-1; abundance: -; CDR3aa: CASSPAGQTYNEQFF; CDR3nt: TGCGCCAGCAGCCCGGCGGGGCAAACTTACAATGAGCAGTTCTTC
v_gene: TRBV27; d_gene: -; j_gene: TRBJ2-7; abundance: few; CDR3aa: CASSRTAAYEQYF; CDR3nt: TGTGCCAGCAGTCGGACAGCAGCCTACGAGCAGTACTTC
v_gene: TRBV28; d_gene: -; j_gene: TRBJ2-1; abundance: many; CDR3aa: CASSEGSYNEQFF; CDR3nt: TGTGCCAGCAGTGAGGGGTCCTACAATGAGCAGTTCTTC
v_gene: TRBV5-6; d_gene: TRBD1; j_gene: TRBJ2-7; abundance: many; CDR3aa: CASSLRGGNSEQYF; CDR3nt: TGTGCCAGCAGCTTGAGAGGGGGCAATTCCGAGCAGTACTTC
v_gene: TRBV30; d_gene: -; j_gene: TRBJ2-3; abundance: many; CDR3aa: CAWDRDHTDTQYF; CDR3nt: TGTGCCTGGGACCGGGATCACACAGATACGCAGTATTTT
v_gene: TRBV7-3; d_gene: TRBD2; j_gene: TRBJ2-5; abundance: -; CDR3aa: CASSARAGGPPETQYF; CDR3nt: TGTGCCAGCAGCGCAAGAGCGGGAGGGCCACCCGAGACCCAGTACTTC
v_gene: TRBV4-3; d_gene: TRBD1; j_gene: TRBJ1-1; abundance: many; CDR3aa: CASSQEITGVGVNTEAFF; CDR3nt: TGCGCCAGCAGCCAAGAAATAACAGGGGTAGGCGTAAACACTGAAGCTTTCTTT
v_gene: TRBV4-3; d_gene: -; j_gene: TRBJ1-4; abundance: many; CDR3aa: CASSHGDGATNEKLFF; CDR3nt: TGCGCCAGCAGCCACGGCGACGGAGCAACTAATGAAAAACTGTTTTTT
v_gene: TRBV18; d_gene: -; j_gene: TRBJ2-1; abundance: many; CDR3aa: CASSPRDQDNEQFF; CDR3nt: TGTGCCAGCTCACCACGGGACCAGGACAATGAGCAGTTCTTC